This is a list of T cell receptor beta chains from one sample in a study of CD8 T cells in ankylosing spondylitis. One entry per CDR3 protein results from TCRdb running MiXCR on the 5' RACE reads. Of 350,000 or so distinct CDR3 sequences listed, about 14% are singletons. The sample was blood, either unsorted or a sorted T cell fraction (not recorded which). The receptors originated from a male donor with ankylosing spondylitis or in good health (not recorded which). Each CDR3 is given with its conserved first and last residue. A D gene is named only where the DNA matches it firmly. Size values are once, few and many counts, or a class for expanded clones, and some rows have none.

CDR3 length: 14
V gene: TRBV14
clone size: many
J gene: TRBJ1-2
D gene: TRBD1
CDR3 DNA: TGTGCCAGCAGCGGCAAGGACAGGAACTATGGCTACACCTTC
CDR3 protein: CASSGKDRNYGYTF

CDR3 length: 14
V gene: TRBV4-1
clone size: .
J gene: TRBJ2-1
D gene: TRBD2
CDR3 DNA: TGCGCCAGCAGCCAAGACGGGAGCGGGGGGGCCCAGTTCTTC
CDR3 protein: CASSQDGSGGAQFF

CDR3 length: 14
V gene: TRBV29-1
clone size: few
J gene: TRBJ2-3
D gene: .
CDR3 DNA: TGCAGCGTTGAAGACCTCGGGACAACCGATACGCAGTATTTT
CDR3 protein: CSVEDLGTTDTQYF

CDR3 length: 18
V gene: TRBV12-3/TRBV12-4
clone size: few
J gene: TRBJ2-1
D gene: TRBD2
CDR3 DNA: TGTGCCAGCAGTTTTAACAGCGGGAGTACCTCTGGGTACAATGAGCAGTTCTTC
CDR3 protein: CASSFNSGSTSGYNEQFF

CDR3 length: 14
V gene: TRBV12-3/TRBV12-4
clone size: few
J gene: TRBJ1-4
D gene: .
CDR3 DNA: TGTGCCAGCAGTGTCAGAGCCGAGGATGAAAAACTGTTTTTT
CDR3 protein: CASSVRAEDEKLFF

CDR3 length: 15
V gene: TRBV12-3/TRBV12-4
clone size: many
J gene: TRBJ2-2
D gene: .
CDR3 DNA: TGTGCCAGCAGCTCGGGACTTAGGAACACCGGGGAGCTGTTTTTT
CDR3 protein: CASSSGLRNTGELFF

CDR3 length: 12
V gene: TRBV30
clone size: .
J gene: TRBJ2-1
D gene: TRBD2
CDR3 DNA: TGTGCCTGGAGGCTAGCGGGGTATGAGCAGTTCTTC
CDR3 protein: CAWRLAGYEQFF

CDR3 length: 12
V gene: TRBV3-1
clone size: many
J gene: TRBJ1-3
D gene: .
CDR3 DNA: TGTGCCAGCAGCCAATTGGGGGACACCATATATTTT
CDR3 protein: CASSQLGDTIYF

CDR3 length: 17
V gene: TRBV5-1
clone size: few
J gene: TRBJ2-3
D gene: TRBD2
CDR3 DNA: TGCGCCAGCAGCGTGGGTTGGGGAGCGGGAGCTACAGATACGCAGTATTTT
CDR3 protein: CASSVGWGAGATDTQYF

CDR3 length: 12
V gene: TRBV6-6
clone size: .
J gene: TRBJ2-7
D gene: .
CDR3 DNA: TGTGCCAGCAAGGCTAGCACCCACGAGCAGTACTTC
CDR3 protein: CASKASTHEQYF

CDR3 length: 15
V gene: TRBV6-1
clone size: .
J gene: TRBJ1-3
D gene: .
CDR3 DNA: TGTGCCAGCAGCCTACAATTGGGATCTGGAAACACCATATATTTT
CDR3 protein: CASSLQLGSGNTIYF

CDR3 length: 15
V gene: TRBV25-1
clone size: few
J gene: TRBJ2-5
D gene: .
CDR3 DNA: TGTGCCAGCAGTGCCCCCATCGTGGCTCAAGAGACCCAGTACTTC
CDR3 protein: CASSAPIVAQETQYF

CDR3 length: 18
V gene: TRBV6-5
clone size: many
J gene: TRBJ2-1
D gene: TRBD1
CDR3 DNA: TGTGCCAGCAGTTACCTATCTCAAGGACAGGCGTCCTACAATGAGCAGTTCTTC
CDR3 protein: CASSYLSQGQASYNEQFF

CDR3 length: 14
V gene: TRBV5-1
clone size: .
J gene: TRBJ2-3
D gene: .
CDR3 DNA: TGCGCCAGCAGCCATTCCCGGGGGTCAGATACGCAGTATTTT
CDR3 protein: CASSHSRGSDTQYF

CDR3 length: 15
V gene: TRBV3-1
clone size: .
J gene: TRBJ1-2
D gene: .
CDR3 DNA: TGTGCCAGCAGCCAAGGGGCGGTTGGCGGCTATGGCTACACCTTC
CDR3 protein: CASSQGAVGGYGYTF

CDR3 length: 11
V gene: TRBV29-1
clone size: .
J gene: TRBJ1-1
D gene: .
CDR3 DNA: TGCAGCGTTGAAATGGGCTCGAGTGCTTTCTTT
CDR3 protein: CSVEMGSSAFF

CDR3 length: 15
V gene: TRBV18
clone size: few
J gene: TRBJ2-1
D gene: .
CDR3 DNA: TGTGCCAGCTCACCCACCGGGGTCACTAACAATGAGCAGTTCTTC
CDR3 protein: CASSPTGVTNNEQFF

CDR3 length: 15
V gene: TRBV7-8
clone size: few
J gene: TRBJ1-5
D gene: .
CDR3 DNA: TGTGCCAGCAGCTTGGGGTCGACAGGCAATCAGCCCCAGCATTTT
CDR3 protein: CASSLGSTGNQPQHF

CDR3 length: 16
V gene: TRBV20-1
clone size: few
J gene: TRBJ2-1
D gene: TRBD2
CDR3 DNA: TGCAGTGCTTCCCGTGTAGCGGGAGGCCCCTACAATGAGCAGTTCTTC
CDR3 protein: CSASRVAGGPYNEQFF

CDR3 length: 11
V gene: TRBV25-1
clone size: .
J gene: TRBJ2-5
D gene: .
CDR3 DNA: TGTGCCAGCAGTGAGTGGGAGACCCAGTACTTC
CDR3 protein: CASSEWETQYF

CDR3 length: 18
V gene: TRBV20-1
clone size: .
J gene: TRBJ2-3
D gene: TRBD2
CDR3 DNA: TGCAGTGCTACATGGACTAGCGGGAGCCTATTTGGCACAGATACGCAGTATTTT
CDR3 protein: CSATWTSGSLFGTDTQYF

CDR3 length: 16
V gene: TRBV15
clone size: few
J gene: TRBJ1-1
D gene: .
CDR3 DNA: TGTGCCACCAGCACCCTCTCAGGGGTATCGAACACTGAAGCTTTCTTT
CDR3 protein: CATSTLSGVSNTEAFF

CDR3 length: 14
V gene: TRBV5-1
clone size: many
J gene: TRBJ2-1
D gene: TRBD1
CDR3 DNA: TGCGCCAGCAGCTTGCACAGGGGGCAGGATGAGCAGTTCTTC
CDR3 protein: CASSLHRGQDEQFF

CDR3 length: 13
V gene: TRBV3-1
clone size: .
J gene: TRBJ2-7
D gene: TRBD1
CDR3 DNA: TGTGCCAGCAGCCCTCGGACAGGGGACGAGCAGTACTTC
CDR3 protein: CASSPRTGDEQYF

CDR3 length: 14
V gene: TRBV21-1
clone size: .
J gene: TRBJ2-7
D gene: .
CDR3 DNA: TGTGCCAGCAGCAAAGAGGGGGAGCAGGACGAGCAGTACTTC
CDR3 protein: CASSKEGEQDEQYF

CDR3 length: 13
V gene: TRBV5-1
clone size: few
J gene: TRBJ1-2
D gene: .
CDR3 DNA: TGCGCCAGCAGCTTGCAGGGGTTGGTTGGCTACACCTTC
CDR3 protein: CASSLQGLVGYTF

CDR3 length: 15
V gene: TRBV20-1
clone size: .
J gene: TRBJ2-3
D gene: TRBD2
CDR3 DNA: TGCAGTGCTAGGGGACTAGCGGGGTACACAGATACGCAGTATTTT
CDR3 protein: CSARGLAGYTDTQYF

CDR3 length: 13
V gene: TRBV20-1
clone size: .
J gene: TRBJ2-7
D gene: TRBD1
CDR3 DNA: TGCAGTGCTCCCTTACCGGGACAGGGAGTGCAGTACTTC
CDR3 protein: CSAPLPGQGVQYF

CDR3 length: 16
V gene: TRBV5-1
clone size: many
J gene: TRBJ2-3
D gene: .
CDR3 DNA: TGCGCCAGCAGCTTGGAAGCAGGGATGAGGACAGATACGCAGTATTTT
CDR3 protein: CASSLEAGMRTDTQYF

CDR3 length: 15
V gene: TRBV12-3/TRBV12-4
clone size: few
J gene: TRBJ1-4
D gene: .
CDR3 DNA: TGTGCCAGCAGTCTCCACGTCGGGCGAGGTGAAAAACTGTTTTTT
CDR3 protein: CASSLHVGRGEKLFF

CDR3 length: 15
V gene: TRBV10-2
clone size: many
J gene: TRBJ2-3
D gene: .
CDR3 DNA: TGCGCCAGCAGTGATATACTAGTGAGCACAGATACGCAGTATTTT
CDR3 protein: CASSDILVSTDTQYF

CDR3 length: 14
V gene: TRBV6-5
clone size: once
J gene: TRBJ1-1
D gene: .
CDR3 DNA: TGTGCCAGCAGTTACGTCGGCACTTACACTGAAGCTTTCTTT
CDR3 protein: CASSYVGTYTEAFF

CDR3 length: 14
V gene: TRBV10-3
clone size: many
J gene: TRBJ1-1
D gene: .
CDR3 DNA: TGTGCCATCAGCCCGACAGAAACGAACACTGAAGCTTTCTTT
CDR3 protein: CAISPTETNTEAFF

CDR3 length: 14
V gene: TRBV7-7
clone size: .
J gene: TRBJ2-5
D gene: .
CDR3 DNA: TGTGCCAGCAGGCCAGCGGAACCCCAAGAGACCCAGTACTTC
CDR3 protein: CASRPAEPQETQYF

CDR3 length: 17
V gene: TRBV5-1
clone size: .
J gene: TRBJ2-2
D gene: TRBD2
CDR3 DNA: TGCGCCAGCAGCTTGAGTAGCGGGGGGCCGAACACCGGGGAGCTGTTTTTT
CDR3 protein: CASSLSSGGPNTGELFF

CDR3 length: 15
V gene: TRBV2
clone size: few
J gene: TRBJ2-1
D gene: .
CDR3 DNA: TGTGCCAGCAGTGAAGGACGGGAGAGCTCCCATGAGCAGTTCTTC
CDR3 protein: CASSEGRESSHEQFF

CDR3 length: 17
V gene: TRBV29-1
clone size: .
J gene: TRBJ2-4
D gene: .
CDR3 DNA: TGCAGCGTCTTGACCCCTACTAGCCCTTTAGCCAAAAACATTCAGTACTTC
CDR3 protein: CSVLTPTSPLAKNIQYF

CDR3 length: 15
V gene: TRBV6-5
clone size: few
J gene: TRBJ2-2
D gene: .
CDR3 DNA: TGTGCCAGCAGTTATAGGACAGCGAACACCGGGGAGCTGTTTTTT
CDR3 protein: CASSYRTANTGELFF

CDR3 length: 13
V gene: TRBV9
clone size: many
J gene: TRBJ1-4
D gene: .
CDR3 DNA: TGTGCCAGCAGCTCTAGAGGGGGAGCACAACTGTTTTTT
CDR3 protein: CASSSRGGAQLFF

CDR3 length: 16
V gene: TRBV6-1
clone size: few
J gene: TRBJ2-2
D gene: .
CDR3 DNA: TGTGCCAGCAGTCCCGGGACCGGTTTAAGAGGAGGGGAGCTGTTTTTT
CDR3 protein: CASSPGTGLRGGELFF

CDR3 length: 15
V gene: TRBV6-1
clone size: .
J gene: TRBJ2-7
D gene: .
CDR3 DNA: TGTGCCAGCATCCCGACCCTGGGACAAGTCTACGAGCAGTACTTC
CDR3 protein: CASIPTLGQVYEQYF

CDR3 length: 14
V gene: TRBV20-1
clone size: .
J gene: TRBJ1-5
D gene: .
CDR3 DNA: TGCAGTGCTAGCCGGGGCTTCGGCAATCAGCCCCAGCATTTT
CDR3 protein: CSASRGFGNQPQHF

CDR3 length: 14
V gene: TRBV7-9
clone size: .
J gene: TRBJ1-6
D gene: .
CDR3 DNA: TGTGCCGTCACCCGGGGGGAGGCTAATTCACCCCTCCACTTT
CDR3 protein: CAVTRGEANSPLHF

CDR3 length: 15
V gene: TRBV20-1
clone size: few
J gene: TRBJ1-5
D gene: .
CDR3 DNA: TGCAGTGCTAGAGCCCACAGTGCAAGCAATCAGCCCCAGCATTTT
CDR3 protein: CSARAHSASNQPQHF

CDR3 length: 14
V gene: TRBV20-1
clone size: few
J gene: TRBJ1-2
D gene: .
CDR3 DNA: TGCAGTGCTACCCTCGGGGGCCGGGGCTATGGCTACACCTTC
CDR3 protein: CSATLGGRGYGYTF

CDR3 length: 14
V gene: TRBV30
clone size: few
J gene: TRBJ2-3
D gene: .
CDR3 DNA: TGTGCCTGGAGCGTGGGGGGACGCACAGATACGCAGTATTTT
CDR3 protein: CAWSVGGRTDTQYF

CDR3 length: 16
V gene: TRBV5-6
clone size: few
J gene: TRBJ2-3
D gene: TRBD2
CDR3 DNA: TGTGCCAGCAGCTTGCTAGCGGGAGAAGGCACAGATACGCAGTATTTT
CDR3 protein: CASSLLAGEGTDTQYF

CDR3 length: 16
V gene: TRBV6-1
clone size: few
J gene: TRBJ2-2
D gene: TRBD2
CDR3 DNA: TGTGCCAGCAGTCCAGTTAGCGGGAGATTATCCGGGGAGCTGTTTTTT
CDR3 protein: CASSPVSGRLSGELFF

CDR3 length: 14
V gene: TRBV5-1
clone size: few
J gene: TRBJ2-7
D gene: TRBD1
CDR3 DNA: TGCGCCAGCAGCTCCCCCGGGACAGGGTACGAGCAGTACTTC
CDR3 protein: CASSSPGTGYEQYF

CDR3 length: 16
V gene: TRBV12-3/TRBV12-4
clone size: .
J gene: TRBJ2-3
D gene: TRBD1
CDR3 DNA: TGTGCCAGCAGTTCGACCCATGGACAGGCCACAGATACGCAGTATTTT
CDR3 protein: CASSSTHGQATDTQYF

CDR3 length: 14
V gene: TRBV3-1
clone size: .
J gene: TRBJ1-1
D gene: .
CDR3 DNA: TGTGCCAGCAGAACTTACCGGGACGACACTGAAGCTTTCTTT
CDR3 protein: CASRTYRDDTEAFF

CDR3 length: 15
V gene: TRBV5-1
clone size: .
J gene: TRBJ2-5
D gene: TRBD2
CDR3 DNA: TGCGCCAGCAGCTCTTCCCCGGGGGGTGTGGAGACCCAGTACTTC
CDR3 protein: CASSSSPGGVETQYF

CDR3 length: 15
V gene: TRBV12-3/TRBV12-4
clone size: .
J gene: TRBJ2-3
D gene: .
CDR3 DNA: TGTGCCAGCAGCTCCCGACAGGAAGAGACAGATACGCAGTATTTT
CDR3 protein: CASSSRQEETDTQYF